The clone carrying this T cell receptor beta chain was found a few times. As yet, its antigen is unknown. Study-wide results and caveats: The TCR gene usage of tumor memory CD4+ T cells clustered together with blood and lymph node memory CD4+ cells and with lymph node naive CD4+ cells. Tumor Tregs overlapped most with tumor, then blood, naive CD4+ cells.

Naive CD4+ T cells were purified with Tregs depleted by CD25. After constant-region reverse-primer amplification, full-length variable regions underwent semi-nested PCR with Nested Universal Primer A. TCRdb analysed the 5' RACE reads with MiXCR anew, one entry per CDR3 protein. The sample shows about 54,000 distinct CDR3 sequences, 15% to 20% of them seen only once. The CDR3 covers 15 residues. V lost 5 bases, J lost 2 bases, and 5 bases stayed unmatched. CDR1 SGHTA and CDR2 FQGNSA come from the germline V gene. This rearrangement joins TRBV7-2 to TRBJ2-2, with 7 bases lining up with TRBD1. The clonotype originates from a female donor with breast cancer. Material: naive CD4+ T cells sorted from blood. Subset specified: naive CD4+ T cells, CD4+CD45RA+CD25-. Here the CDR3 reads CASSGWDSNTGELFF. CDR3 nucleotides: TGTGCCAGCAGCGGGTGGGACAGTAACACCGGGGAGCTGTTTTTT.